This T cell receptor beta chain came from a study of T cell clonality in common variable immunodeficiency. This clone was recorded at least ten times. What it binds is unknown. The read ends 3 residues shy of where the CDR3 ends; the end is completed using the germline J gene. Broader study findings: Compared with healthy controls, CVID subjects showed increased TCRbeta clonality, mostly in about a third. In common variable immunodeficiency, TCR beta chains reportedly carried fewer deletions and N-nucleotide insertions. Repertoire-complication correlations in CVID were limited by patient heterogeneity.

Sequencing input was equivalent genomic DNA from CVID and controls. Method: immunoSEQ multiplex PCR; TCRdb's copy keeps in-frame clones and lacks some. Recorded here are roughly 42,000 clones, none singletons. CDR3 length: 15 residues. The junction had 10 bases not matched to a gene; V was cut back by 5 bases and J by 5 bases. Looked up from germline, CDR1 is DFQATT and CDR2 is SNEGSKA (reference sequence). The chain links TRBV20-1 to TRBJ2-2, with 8 bases matching TRBD1. The specimen was peripheral blood mononuclear cells. This clonotype was sampled from a human donor with common variable immunodeficiency. The sequenced part of the CDR3 DNA is TGCAGTGCTGAGGGCAGGGGGCTAGGAACCGGGGAG. It encodes CSAEGRGLGTGE. The complete CDR3 protein is CSAEGRGLGTGELFF.